This T cell receptor beta chain is from a study of blood T cell repertoires in COVID-19. Looking at the study overall: Sites across the United States, Italy and Spain contributed samples from acute and convalescent COVID-19. PBMCs, B-cell-depleted T cells, or T cells were the source of the cDNA or gDNA that made up the material.

Germline values: CDR1 SGDLS, CDR2 YYNGEE. J was trimmed by 4 bases and V by 1 base; bases with no gene match: 10. CDR3 size: 17 residues. The data were produced by immunoSEQ multiplex PCR, yet TCRdb's version contains in-frame clones alone and is incomplete. Here the sample spans about 220,000 clones, over 60% being singletons. Sequences were obtained from peripheral blood. The V and J genes are TRBV9 and TRBJ2-5; 10 nucleotides agree with TRBD2. The receptor comes from a woman aged 65 to 85 with acute or convalescent COVID-19. The CDR3 bases are TGTGCCAGCAGCGTACGGGCCGTGACTAGCGGGTCAGAGACCCAGTACTTC. Translation gives CASSVRAVTSGSETQYF.